These 27 T cell receptor beta chains were sequenced from one sample in a study of technical replicates of blood from a handful of donors. Here immunoSEQ multiplex PCR was the method, and the copy in TCRdb shows in-frame clones only, minus some. The sample has tens of thousands of clones; about 91% are singletons. What was sequenced was T cells isolated from PBMCs. These TCRs come from a human donor in good health.

V usage is TRBV28 and J usage is TRBJ1-5; a weak D match, TRBD1 (5 bases). V was clipped by 8 bases and J by 5 bases, with 19 bases between them. CDR3 size: 15 residues. CDR1 is MDHEN and CDR2 is SYDVKM in the germline V gene. This chain's CDR3 is CASQPTEGWYQPQHF. CDR3 nucleotides: TGTGCCAGCCAGCCGACGGAGGGGTGGTATCAGCCCCAGCATTTT. Full variable domain (remainder filled in from reference TRBV28 and TRBJ1-5): DVKVTQSSRYLVKRTGEKVFLECVQDMDHENMFWYRQDPGLGLRLIYFSYDVKMKEKGDIPEGYSVSREKKERFSLILESASTNQTSMYLCASQPTEGWYQPQHFGDGTRLSIL.

The J gene is TRBJ2-7, the V gene TRBV19; D is perhaps TRBD2 (6 bases). Germline-derived CDR1 and CDR2 are LNHDA and SQIVND (reference sequence). Trimming cost V 5 bases and J 3 bases, with 17 bases left between them. This CDR3 is built from 15 residues. CDR3 in amino acids: CASSVPGTLLYEQYF. In nucleotides, the CDR3 is TGTGCCAGTAGTGTACCAGGGACTCTACTCTACGAGCAGTACTTC.

This sequence joins TRBV7-3 and TRBJ2-1; D not certain. The CDR3 extends over 15 amino acids. The ends were cut back, 5 bases at V and 3 bases at J, with 14 bases in the middle. Looked up from germline, CDR1 is SGHTA and CDR2 is FQGTGA. The CDR3 DNA follows: TGTGCCAGCAGCCCTGACTCCTTCTTCTACAATGAGCAGTTCTTC. Residues: CASSPDSFFYNEQFF.

The chain joins TRBV30 to TRBJ2-1; 8 bases are a match to TRBD2. Germline CDR1 GTSNPN, CDR2 SVGIG (reference sequence). Trimming removed 4 bases from V and 4 bases from J; junction bases left unmatched: 9. The CDR3 totals 15 residues. CDR3 in amino acids: CAWTSAGVRYNEQFF. In DNA, the CDR3 is TGTGCCTGGACCTCAGCGGGAGTGAGATACAATGAGCAGTTCTTC.

This clone was recorded once. This chain uses TRBV7-8 with TRBJ2-7; no definite D call. CDR3 length equals 11 residues. CDR1 is SGHVS and CDR2 is FQNEAQ in the germline V gene. Trimming left V 2 bases short and J 4 bases short, with 3 bases between. The DNA of the CDR3 is TGTGCCAGCAGCTTACGTTACGAGCAGTACTTC. Its protein product is CASSLRYEQYF.

This chain links TRBV5-6 with TRBJ1-2; no reliable D call. The V and J ends lost 4 bases and 0 bases respectively, with 19 bases between them. Germline assignment: CDR1 SGHDT and CDR2 YYEEEE. The CDR3 is 17 amino acids. The CDR3 coding sequence is TGTGCCAGCAGCCTATATATGGTGGGAGCATCTAACTATGGCTACACCTTC. Amino acid sequence: CASSLYMVGASNYGYTF.

J is TRBJ2-3 and V is TRBV28; 16 nucleotides align to TRBD2. CDR1 and CDR2 (germline): MDHEN, SYDVKM. The trim removed 5 bases at V and 4 bases at J, leaving 6 bases unmatched. CDR3 length equals 17 residues. As DNA, the CDR3 is TGTGCCAGCAGTCCCTCGGGACTAGCGGGAGGGCCAGATACGCAGTATTTT. It is translated as CASSPSGLAGGPDTQYF.

The chain is built from TRBV27 and TRBJ1-1; TRBD1 aligns across 9 bases. CDR3 length equals 15 residues. Germline V gene sequence: CDR1 MNHEY, CDR2 SMNVEV (reference sequence). V gave up 1 base and J gave up 2 bases; unmatched junction bases: 2. The CDR3 loop is CASSLLQGANTEAFF. CDR3 coding DNA: TGTGCCAGCAGTTTATTACAGGGGGCTAACACTGAAGCTTTCTTT.

The V gene is TRBV6-1, the J gene TRBJ1-3, with a tentative D call TRBD1 (5 bases). This CDR3 is built from 15 residues. The V gene lost 6 bases and the J gene lost 2 bases, with 14 bases spanning the gap. CDR1 is MNHNS and CDR2 is SASEGT in the germline V gene. CDR3 DNA: TGTGCCAGCAGGGAGCCCACGGGGGCTGGAAACACCATATATTTT. Its translation is CASREPTGAGNTIYF.

The chain uses TRBV18 and TRBJ1-1; tentative D call: TRBD1 (5 bases). CDR1 is KGHSH and CDR2 is LQKENI in the germline V gene. The CDR3 has 15 residues. V dropped 3 bases and J dropped 1 base, with 12 bases sitting between them. CDR3 sequence: CASSPRGGRNTEAFF. CDR3 in DNA: TGTGCCAGCTCACCCCGGGGGGGTCGGAACACTGAAGCTTTCTTT.

The chain has TRBV2 and TRBJ2-2; possible D gene TRBD1, 5 bases. Per the germline V gene, CDR1 is SNHLY and CDR2 is FYNNEI. Trimming took off 2 bases at V and 7 bases at J, with 17 bases between the two ends. This CDR3 region has 16 residues. CDR3 protein: CASSEILTAGRGELFF. The DNA for the CDR3 is TGTGCCAGCAGTGAAATCCTAACGGCAGGGCGCGGGGAGCTGTTTTTT.

The chain uses TRBV18 and TRBJ2-1; D unclear. This CDR3 spans 14 amino acids. Trimming pared 2 bases from V and 3 bases from J, leaving 8 bases between. CDR1 is KGHSH and CDR2 is LQKENI in the germline V gene. This CDR3 is CASSPSGDYNEQFF. The CDR3 DNA follows: TGTGCCAGCTCACCAAGTGGAGACTACAATGAGCAGTTCTTC.

The gene calls are TRBV19 and TRBJ1-2, with 7 bases aligning to TRBD1. The CDR3 consists of 14 residues. The ends lost 1 base at V and 4 bases at J; junction bases unmatched: 3. Germline assignment: CDR1 LNHDA and CDR2 SQIVND (reference sequence). Here the CDR3 reads CASSIGTGGYGYTF. Written as DNA, the CDR3 is TGTGCCAGTAGTATAGGGACAGGAGGCTATGGCTACACCTTC.

V gene TRBV13 combines with J gene TRBJ2-1, with 8 bases matching TRBD2. The CDR3 length is 14 residues. The V gene's germline CDR1 is PRHDT and CDR2 FYEKMQ (reference sequence). V dropped 1 base and J dropped 9; count of bases not matched to a gene: 5. CDR3 in amino acids: CASSLALAEPEQFF. DNA for the CDR3: TGTGCCAGCAGCTTAGCACTAGCGGAACCTGAGCAGTTCTTC.

V usage is TRBV5-1 and J usage is TRBJ1-2; D is undetermined. CDR3 length: 12 amino acids. Germline loops: CDR1 SGHRS, CDR2 YFSETQ. Trimming took off 4 bases at V and 1 base at J, with 5 bases between the two ends. The CDR3 nucleotides read TGCGCCAGCAGCGTAAATAACTATGGCTACACCTTC. Translated: CASSVNNYGYTF.

V gene TRBV19 combines with J gene TRBJ1-2; D uncertain. V gave up 6 bases and J gave up 8 bases, with 13 bases separating them. The CDR3 covers 12 residues. Germline values: CDR1 LNHDA, CDR2 SQIVND (reference sequence). In DNA form, the CDR3 reads TGTGCCAGTAGCTCCTCGGGAAACGGCTACACCTTC. It is translated as CASSSSGNGYTF. Looking up the rest from reference TRBV19 and TRBJ1-2 gives the full variable domain: DGGITQSPKYLFRKEGQNVTLSCEQNLNHDAMYWYRQDPGQGLRLIYYSQIVNDFQKGDIAEGYSVSREKKESFPLTVTSAQKNPTAFYLCASSSSGNGYTFGSGTRLTVV.

The chain links TRBV11-3 to TRBJ2-7, with D possibly TRBD1 on 5 matching bases. V shed 5 bases and J shed 7 bases, with 15 bases lying between them. This CDR3 contains 13 residues. CDR1 and CDR2 from the germline V gene are SGHNT and YENEEA. The CDR3 sequence: CASSSRVEGEQYF. CDR3 sequence (DNA): TGTGCCAGCAGCAGCAGGGTAGAAGGGGAGCAGTACTTC.

The chain is built from TRBV27 and TRBJ2-2; TRBD2 matches at 12 bases. Germline CDR1 is MNHEY and CDR2 is SMNVEV (reference sequence). The junction had 10 bases not matched to a gene; V was cut back by 5 bases and J by 3 bases. This CDR3 comprises 18 residues. CDR3 nucleotides: TGTGCCAGCAGTCTATTGACTAGCGGGAGAGGGGACACCGGGGAGCTGTTTTTT. Amino acids: CASSLLTSGRGDTGELFF.

This chain links TRBV4-1 with TRBJ2-1; D gene uncertain. Germline V CDR1 and CDR2: MGHRA, YSYEKL. This CDR3 has 14 amino acids. The V end lost 1 base, the J end lost 2 bases, and 6 bases lay between the germline ends. For the CDR3, the DNA is TGCGCCAGCAGCCAAGCCGTTACCTACAATGAGCAGTTCTTC. Encoded protein: CASSQAVTYNEQFF.

The chain uses TRBV5-1 and TRBJ1-2, with D unresolved. Germline-derived CDR1 and CDR2 are SGHRS and YFSETQ. V lost 4 bases to trimming and J lost 9 bases, with 19 bases between them. The CDR3 runs 14 residues. The DNA of the CDR3 is TGCGCCAGCAGCCCGGACTGGCCCGTTTCTAGCTACACCTTC. It translates to CASSPDWPVSSYTF.

V and J are TRBV9 and TRBJ2-7; maybe TRBD1 (5 bases). The CDR3 is 13 amino acids. V was cut by 7 bases and J by 3 bases, with 14 bases left in between. In germline, CDR1 is SGDLS, CDR2 YYNGEE. CDR3 sequence reads: CASGSLTDYEQYF. The DNA for the CDR3 is TGTGCCAGCGGGTCGCTGACAGACTACGAGCAGTACTTC.

The CDR3 DNA reads TGTGCCAGCGCCGGGGGATCAACTAATGAAAAACTGTTTTTT. This sequence encodes CASAGGSTNEKLFF. The V call is TRBV2, the J call TRBJ1-4, with D possibly matching TRBD1 (5 bases). CDR1 SNHLY and CDR2 FYNNEI come from the germline V gene. This CDR3 spans 14 amino acids. Trimming cost V 8 bases and J 0 bases, with 10 bases left between them.

The rearrangement links TRBV10-3 to TRBJ1-1, with no clear D. Trimming pared 7 bases from V and 7 bases from J, leaving 16 bases between. Germline V gene data show CDR1 as ENHRY and CDR2 as SYGVKD. This CDR3 is built from 13 residues. This chain's CDR3 is CAITPMENIEAFF. The DNA for the CDR3 is TGTGCCATCACCCCCATGGAGAATATTGAAGCTTTCTTT.

This chain's CDR3 is CASSSGPSPNQPQHF. In nucleotides, the CDR3 is TGTGCCAGCAGCTCGGGTCCTTCTCCTAATCAGCCCCAGCATTTT. The chain has TRBV5-4 and TRBJ1-5; D remains ambiguous. The CDR3 has 15 residues. The germline V gene has CDR1 SGHNT and CDR2 YYREEE (reference sequence). Trimming took 3 bases from V and 4 from J, leaving 14 bases between them.

The V gene is TRBV23-1, the J gene TRBJ1-2, with 7 bases that match TRBD1. TRBV23-1 counts as an open reading frame of uncertain function. J gave up 3 bases and V 3 bases, and 13 bases lay outside the gene matches. The CDR3 contains 17 residues. The CDR3 nucleotides are TGCGCCAGCAGTCACCGAATAACAGGGGCGAGCCACTATGGCTACACCTTC. Amino acid sequence: CASSHRITGASHYGYTF.

The chain links TRBV28 to TRBJ2-1; TRBD2 is a possible D gene (5 bases). The CDR3 contains 16 residues. Per the germline V gene, CDR1 is MDHEN and CDR2 is SYDVKM. Trimming shortened V by 1 base and J by 0 bases, and 10 bases separated the two germline ends. The CDR3 DNA reads TGTGCCAGCAGTTTATCTAGCAGAGGCTCCTACAATGAGCAGTTCTTC. Translating it yields CASSLSSRGSYNEQFF.

V gene TRBV6-6 combines with J gene TRBJ1-1; possible D gene TRBD1, 5 bases. Germline-derived CDR1 and CDR2 are MNHNY and SVGAGI (reference sequence). The CDR3 runs to 14 residues. The germline V and J ends were trimmed by 6 bases and 1 base, with 12 bases remaining between them. The CDR3 region has the DNA TGTGCCAGCAGCCTCACAGGACCGAACACTGAAGCTTTCTTT. This encodes CASSLTGPNTEAFF.